This TCR beta chain was identified during a study of Graves' ophthalmopathy and Graves' hyperthyroidism. This clonotype was counted between two and nine times. Its target is not known. TCR beta CDR3 regions were amplified from RNA transcripts. HTBI-primed RT-PCR formed the first round, and a multiplex PCR formed the second. TCRdb redid the calling of the multiplex PCR reads with MiXCR, one entry per CDR3 protein. Of just over 600,000 distinct CDR3 sequences detected, about a fifth appear once; the ten largest clones hold approximately 7%. CDR3 length: 15 amino acids. Germline trimming cut 0 bases from V and 5 bases from J; bases unmatched to any gene: 6. CDR1 and CDR2 (germline): SGHRS, YFSETQ. Establishment of the diagnosis relied upon clinical symptoms, serum thyroxine, TRAb, thyroid ultrasound and orbital computed tomography. Isolation of PBMCs was performed using roughly 10 ml of fresh peripheral blood.

Study findings and constraints: The model predicted ophthalmopathy progression with about 71% sensitivity and around 72% specificity.

Source material: peripheral blood. The chain joins TRBV5-1 to TRBJ2-7; 9 bases fit TRBD2. The clonotype was recovered from a young woman with stable Graves' hyperthyroidism. Some clones in this sample may be carry-over from other donors' samples. The CDR3 loop reads CASSLGAGGPNEQYF. Here the CDR3 DNA reads TGCGCCAGCAGCTTGGGGGCGGGGGGGCCCAACGAGCAGTACTTC. The variable domain in full, completed from reference TRBV5-1 and TRBJ2-7, reads KAGVTQTPRYLIKTRGQQVTLSCSPISGHRSVSWYQQTPGQGLQFLFEYFSETQRNKGNFPGRFSGRQFSNSRSEMNVSTLELGDSALYLCASSLGAGGPNEQYFGPGTRLTVT.